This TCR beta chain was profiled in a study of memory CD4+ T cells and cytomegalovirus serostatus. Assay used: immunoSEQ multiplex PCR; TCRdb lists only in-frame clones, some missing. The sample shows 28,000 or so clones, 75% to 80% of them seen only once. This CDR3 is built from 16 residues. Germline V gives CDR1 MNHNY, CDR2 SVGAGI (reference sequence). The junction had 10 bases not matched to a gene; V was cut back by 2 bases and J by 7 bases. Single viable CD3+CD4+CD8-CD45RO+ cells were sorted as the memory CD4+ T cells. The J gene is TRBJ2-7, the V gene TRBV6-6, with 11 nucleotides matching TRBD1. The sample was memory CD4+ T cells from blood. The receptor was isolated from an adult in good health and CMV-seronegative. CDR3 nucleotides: TGTGCCAGCAGTTACCCCAGGACAGGGGGCGATTTGGAGCAGTACTTC. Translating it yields CASSYPRTGGDLEQYF.